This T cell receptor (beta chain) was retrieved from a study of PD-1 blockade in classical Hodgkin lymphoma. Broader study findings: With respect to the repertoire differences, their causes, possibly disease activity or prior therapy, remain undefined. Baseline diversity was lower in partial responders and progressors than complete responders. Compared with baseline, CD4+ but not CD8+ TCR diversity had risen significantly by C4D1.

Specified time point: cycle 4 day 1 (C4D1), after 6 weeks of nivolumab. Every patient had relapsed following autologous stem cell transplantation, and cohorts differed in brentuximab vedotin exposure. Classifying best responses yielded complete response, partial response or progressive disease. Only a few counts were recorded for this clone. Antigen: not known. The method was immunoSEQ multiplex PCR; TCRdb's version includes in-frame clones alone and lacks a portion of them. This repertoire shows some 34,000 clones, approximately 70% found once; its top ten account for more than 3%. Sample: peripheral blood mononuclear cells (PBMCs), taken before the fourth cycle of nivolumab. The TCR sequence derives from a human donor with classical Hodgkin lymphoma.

The CDR3: CASSLSGRVEQYF. The CDR3 bases are TGTGCCAGCAGTTTATCGGGACGGGTCGAGCAGTACTTC. This rearrangement joins TRBV27 to TRBJ2-7; perhaps D is TRBD1 or TRBD2 (5 bases each). Germline V gene lookup returns CDR1 MNHEY and CDR2 SMNVEV (reference sequence). V was pared by 0 bases and J by 6 bases, with 9 bases between. CDR3 length: 13 residues.